This TCR beta chain was identified in a study of PD-L1 blockade in urothelial cancer. Turning to the study itself: Before enrollment, 0 to 3 chemotherapy regimens had been given to patients.

Method: immunoSEQ multiplex PCR; TCRdb's copy keeps in-frame clones and lacks some. The sample lists around 130,000 clones; 70% to 85% were seen once. Time point here: pretreatment peripheral blood. The CDR3 is made up of 16 amino acids. Germline values: CDR1 MGHDK, CDR2 SYGVNS. Trimming left V 1 base short and J 8 bases short, with 17 bases between. The sequencing used PBMCs, collected around atezolizumab (anti-PD-L1) treatment. The TCR was taken from a man aged 45-60 years with urothelial cancer. The chain recombines TRBV25-1 with TRBJ2-2, with a tentative D call TRBD2 (6 bases). The chain's CDR3 is CASSELASRAGGELFF. The CDR3 region has the DNA TGTGCCAGCAGTGAATTGGCTTCGCGGGCGGGGGGGGAGCTGTTTTTT. Together with reference TRBV25-1 and TRBJ2-2, the CDR3 gives the full variable domain: EADIYQTPRYLVIGTGKKITLECSQTMGHDKMYWYQQDPGMELHLIHYSYGVNSTEKGDLSSESTVSRIRTEHFPLTLESARPSHTSQYLCASSELASRAGGELFFGEGSRLTVL.